Listed below are T cell receptor beta chains from one sample, sequenced in a study of esophageal squamous cell carcinoma under preoperative chemotherapy. TCRdb reanalysed the PCR reads using MiXCR and keeps one entry per CDR3 protein. The repertoire holds roughly 30,000 distinct CDR3 sequences, with roughly 50% as singletons. Sampling was done from a patient given preoperative chemotherapy. Every receptor here comes from a human donor with esophageal squamous cell carcinoma. The donor label of this sample is uncertain. CDR3s include the opening cysteine and the closing phenylalanine or tryptophan. The D gene is left open where the match is weak. Size is omitted from some rows. Given values are once, few, many or a class for expanded clones.

TRBV12-3/TRBV12-4	TRBJ2-3	.	.	TGTGCCAGCAGTTTAAACCCGACACCCGATACGCAGTATTTT	CASSLNPTPDTQYF
TRBV7-2	TRBJ2-5	.	.	TGTGCCAGCAGGTTGGCGGGGCGCCGTGACCAAGACACCCAGTACTTC	CASRLAGRRDQDTQYF
TRBV6-5	TRBJ2-1	.	many	TGTGCCACCGCGGGGGCCTATGAGCAGTTCTTC	CATAGAYEQFF
TRBV28	TRBJ2-3	.	few	TGTGCCAGCAGTTTTAGCACAGATACGCAGTATTTT	CASSFSTDTQYF
TRBV7-2	TRBJ2-3	TRBD2	.	TGTGGCGTCAGGGCGGGACTAGCCAAAGACACGCAGTATTTT	CGVRAGLAKDTQYF
TRBV6-1	TRBJ2-1	TRBD2	medium-sized	TGTGCCAGCAGTGAAGCTGGGCTAGCGGCCAATGAGCAGTTCTTC	CASSEAGLAANEQFF
TRBV7-9	TRBJ2-5	TRBD2	.	TGTGCCAGCAGCTTATGGGGACTAGCGGGAGTAGGGGGAGCGGAGACCCAGTACTTC	CASSLWGLAGVGGAETQYF
TRBV12-3/TRBV12-4	TRBJ2-3	.	.	TGCGCCACGGGCCGGGGCGCCAAAAACATTCAGTATTTC	CATGRGAKNIQYF
TRBV7-2	TRBJ2-5	TRBD2	once	TGTGCCAGCAGCCCACGGGGGGGCCGTGACCAAGAGACCCAGTACTTC	CASSPRGGRDQETQYF
TRBV5-1	TRBJ2-5	TRBD2	many	TGCGCCAGCAGCACCGGACTAGCGGAGACCCAGTACTTC	CASSTGLAETQYF
TRBV27	TRBJ2-5	.	many	TGTGCCAGCAGTCCAATAAGCGCCGACGGGGAGACCCAGTACTTC	CASSPISADGETQYF
TRBV6-1	TRBJ2-7	.	.	TGTGCCAGCGGGGGCCGGGATCCAGAGACGCAGTACTTC	CASGGRDPETQYF
TRBV5-5	TRBJ2-7	.	.	TGTGCCAGCAGTTCCAGACAGAACTACGAGCAGTACTTC	CASSSRQNYEQYF
TRBV6-1	TRBJ2-7	TRBD2	.	TGTGCCACGGTCGCGGGAGGCACAGATATGCAGTACTTC	CATVAGGTDMQYF
TRBV11-2	TRBJ2-4	.	once	TGTGCCAGCAGCCGACAGGCGGGGGCCAAAAACATTCAGTACTTC	CASSRQAGAKNIQYF
TRBV6-1	TRBJ2-7	.	many	TGTGCCAGCCGTGGGGATCTAGGACGTGGAAATCCCGAGCAGTACTTC	CASRGDLGRGNPEQYF
TRBV4-1	TRBJ2-7	.	.	TGCGCCAGCAGCCTTGGGAGGACCTACGAGCAGTACTTC	CASSLGRTYEQYF
TRBV7-8	TRBJ2-5	.	few	TGTGCCAGCAGCTTAGGATTCCAAGAGACCCAGTACTTC	CASSLGFQETQYF
TRBV7-8	TRBJ2-1	.	medium-sized	TGTGCCACGACTTTAAGGGGGTCGGACAATGAGCAGTTCTTC	CATTLRGSDNEQFF
TRBV7-2	TRBJ2-5	.	many	TGTGCCAGCAGCTTAGCCAAGACGGCCCAGTACTTC	CASSLAKTAQYF
TRBV11-2	TRBJ2-5	TRBD1	many	TGTGCCAGCAGCGCAAGAGGGGGCGGAGCGTACCAAGAGACCCAGTACTTC	CASSARGGGAYQETQYF
TRBV10-3	TRBJ2-7	TRBD2	few	TGTGCCATCAGTGGGGGGACTAGCGGGAGGGATGAGCAGTACTTC	CAISGGTSGRDEQYF
TRBV5-6	TRBJ2-1	TRBD1	many	TGTGCCAGCAGCTTGGTCGGGGACAGGGTTAGCAATGAGCAGTTCTTC	CASSLVGDRVSNEQFF
TRBV7-6	TRBJ2-4	.	.	TGTGCGAGGCGGTTAGGCAAAGATACTCAGTACTTC	CARRLGKDTQYF
TRBV7-2	TRBJ2-3	.	.	TGTGCCAGCTGGGGGCAATGTGCCAAAGATACGCAGTACTTT	CASWGQCAKDTQYF
TRBV11-3	TRBJ2-1	TRBD1	.	TGTGCCAGCAGCTATGGGACAGGGGGTTACAATGAGCAGTTCTTC	CASSYGTGGYNEQFF
TRBV10-3	TRBJ2-1	.	few	TGTGCCATCAGTGAGGCGGGTCCAGAGACCCAGTTCTTC	CAISEAGPETQFF
TRBV7-9	TRBJ2-5	.	.	TGTGCCAGCAGTTCCGGGACTGACAACGTCCAGACTTTC	CASSSGTDNVQTF
TRBV7-8	TRBJ2-7	TRBD1	.	TGTGCCAGCAGCATTTCGGACAGGGCCGCCCTACACGAGCAGTACTTC	CASSISDRAALHEQYF
TRBV7-2	TRBJ2-3	.	.	TGTGCCAGCAGCTCAACTGGGGGAGGTTTCACAGATACGCAGTATTTT	CASSSTGGGFTDTQYF
TRBV7-2	TRBJ2-1	.	few	TGTGCCAGCAGCCCTCCTAGCGAAGAGACCCAGTTCTTC	CASSPPSEETQFF
TRBV5-4	TRBJ2-7	TRBD2	many	TGTGCCAGCAGTCTTGGGGGACTAGCGGAATACAATGAGCAGTACTTC	CASSLGGLAEYNEQYF
TRBV7-8	TRBJ2-4	TRBD1	medium-sized	TGTGCCAGCAGCTTATACGGGACAGGCAAAAACATTCAGTACTTC	CASSLYGTGKNIQYF
TRBV7-9	TRBJ1-1	TRBD1	many	TGTGCCAGCAGCGACGAGGGACAGGGTGGCACTGAAGCTTTCTTT	CASSDEGQGGTEAFF
TRBV27	TRBJ1-1	.	medium-sized	TGTGCCAGCAGCCCCCGGGACGGATCTCCAGGAGGTTTCTTT	CASSPRDGSPGGFF
TRBV11-2	TRBJ2-4	.	.	TGTGCCAGCAGCCAGTGCGCGGGGCCCGAGACCCTGTATTTC	CASSQCAGPETLYF
TRBV7-9	TRBJ2-3	.	.	TGTGCCAGCAGTCAAAGTGGCGGGACAGCGAACACCGATGCGCTGTATTTT	CASSQSGGTANTDALYF
TRBV7-2	TRBJ2-7	TRBD1	few	TGTGCCAGCAGCTGGGACAGGGGGCAATACGAGCAGTACTTC	CASSWDRGQYEQYF
TRBV9	TRBJ2-1	.	.	TGTGCCAGCAGCGTAGGGCCGGGGGCGGACAATGAGCAGTTCTTC	CASSVGPGADNEQFF
TRBV7-2	TRBJ2-3	.	.	TGTGCCACCACTAGCACAGAGACCCAGTATTTT	CATTSTETQYF
TRBV7-3	TRBJ2-3	.	few	TGTGCCAGCAGCTTAGCGGGTAGTACTAGCACAGATACGCAGTATTTT	CASSLAGSTSTDTQYF
TRBV11-3	TRBJ2-5	.	.	TGTGCCAGCAGCTCCCCCGAGCTCGGGGATCGAGCCAAAAAGACCCAGTACTTC	CASSSPELGDRAKKTQYF
TRBV7-8	TRBJ2-5	.	.	TGTGCCGGCGGGTTACGGCGGCGGGACCCAGATACCCAGTACTTT	CAGGLRRRDPDTQYF
TRBV6-4	TRBJ2-4	.	.	TGTGCCAGCAGTGACTCGGTAGCGTCGGACATTCAGTACTTC	CASSDSVASDIQYF
TRBV7-9	TRBJ2-3	.	.	TGTGCCAGCAGTCAAAGTGGCGGGACAGCGAGCACAGATACGCAGTATTTT	CASSQSGGTASTDTQYF
TRBV5-1	TRBJ1-5	.	.	TGCGCCAGCAGCTTGGGGGCTGGGGGGGGACAGCCCCAGCATTTT	CASSLGAGGGQPQHF
TRBV6-1	TRBJ2-1	TRBD2	.	TGTGCCAGCAGGGGACTAGCGACGAACTCCTACAATGAGCAGTTCTTC	CASRGLATNSYNEQFF
TRBV7-2	TRBJ2-5	.	many	TGTGCCGAACAGGTCTACAATGAGCAGTACTTC	CAEQVYNEQYF
TRBV12-3/TRBV12-4	TRBJ2-5	.	many	TGTGCCAGCAGTCAACACAGGGTTGGAGAGACCCAGTACTTC	CASSQHRVGETQYF
TRBV5-6	TRBJ2-1	.	.	TGTGCCAGCGGGGACGGCCTCTCCTACAATGAGCAGTTCTTC	CASGDGLSYNEQFF
TRBV6-2/TRBV6-3	TRBJ2-1	.	many	TGTGCCAGCAGGCCGGACCGGAATGAGCAGTTCTTC	CASRPDRNEQFF